This TCR beta chain was captured in a study of regulatory T cells in long-lasting Graves disease. Study-level findings and limits: The number of shared public clonotypes was higher in persistent patients (under 3,000) than new patients (more than 850). Persistent Graves' patients possessed reduced TCR diversity relative to recently diagnosed ones.

Time point described: persistent/refractory GD, antithyroid drugs over 5 years with positive TRAb. Generation of the TCR library employed RNA extracted from PBMCs. Graves' disease diagnosis used American Thyroid Association guidelines. This clonotype was observed a few times. Its target is unknown. Investigators prepared the TCR beta libraries by applying iRepertoire HTBI primers and Arm-PCR of CDR3 regions. Original methodology: Analysis of the samples identified approximately 63 TRBV and roughly 13 TRBJ segments. MiXCR, applied by TCRdb to the multiplex PCR reads, yields one record per CDR3 protein. The V and J calls, along with clone size, are taken from TCRdb and not from the paper's own processing. The sample lists roughly 500,000 distinct CDR3 sequences, roughly 22% occurring once. Sequences were derived from peripheral blood mononuclear cells (PBMCs), sampled when the disease was refractory, from a patient treated with antithyroid drugs. The sequence was obtained from a female donor with Graves disease.

The DNA of the CDR3 is TGTGCCAGCAGCTTCCAGGAGAACACCGGGGAGCTGTTTTTT. Residues: CASSFQENTGELFF. The chain recombines TRBV7-6 with TRBJ2-2; D is unresolved. Germline CDR1 reads SGHVS; CDR2 reads FNYEAQ. Between the trimmed V and J ends, which lost 3 bases and 1 base, there was a span of 6 bases. The CDR3 length is 14 residues. The full variable domain, rest sourced from reference TRBV7-6 and TRBJ2-2, is GAGVSQSPRYKVTKRGQDVALRCDPISGHVSLYWYRQALGQGPEFLTYFNYEAQQDKSGLPNDRFSAERPEGSISTLTIQRTEQRDSAMYRCASSFQENTGELFFGEGSRLTVL.